This record concerns one TCR beta chain sequence. Its antigen is undetermined. This specimen comes from a study of CD8+ T cells in alopecia areata. The study's findings and limits: An increase in clonality over normal scalp was evident in lesional scalp, especially alopecia totalis/universalis.

Documented treatment: oral pan-JAK inhibitor, 5-10 mg twice daily. PBMCs, the starting material, were the source of sorted CD4+ and CD8+ T cells. Investigators isolated RNA and reverse transcribed it into cDNA to act as the sequencing template. Produced via immunoSEQ multiplex PCR; TCRdb's table is partial and in-frame only. The sample lists some 150,000 clones; 58% were seen once. V lost 3 bases to trimming and J lost 7 bases, with 12 bases between them. The CDR3 totals 14 residues. Germline V gene data show CDR1 as ENHRY and CDR2 as SYGVKD. The V and J genes are TRBV10-3 and TRBJ1-4; maybe TRBD1 (5 bases). The sequenced sample was CD4+ T cells sorted from blood, obtained between weeks 55 and 70, from a patient treated with tofacitinib. The sequence derives from a human donor with alopecia areata. This chain's CDR3 is CAISDGATGEKLFF. DNA for the CDR3: TGTGCCATCAGTGATGGGGCCACGGGTGAAAAACTGTTTTTT.